This entry describes one T cell receptor beta chain. Its target is unknown. This specimen includes other DNA sequences encoding the same CDR3. This entry is derived from a study of shared clonotypes between healthy human individuals. Notes on the study in general: Rarefaction showed that sequencing of sorted subsets was incomplete (despite large depth).

The authors ran the assay at deep level. Using 200 ng DNA, around 30,000 T cell genomes, the sorted-subset replicate PCRs were run. Using immunoSEQ multiplex PCR, the repertoire was profiled, and TCRdb retains in-frame clones only, with some absent. The repertoire holds approximately 2,200,000 clones, with about 93% as singletons. The germline V and J ends were trimmed by 0 bases and 3 bases, with 9 bases remaining between them. Germline CDR1 is MNHEY and CDR2 is SMNVEV (reference sequence). The CDR3 sequence is 14 residues long. CD8 cells classed as naive were CD45RO-negative and positively selected for CCR7, excluding terminally differentiated effector memory CD45RA+ cells.

V usage is TRBV27 and J usage is TRBJ2-7; D not certain. The sequence was collected from a man between 18 and 29 years old in good health. Some clones in this sample may be carry-over from other donors' samples. Sequencing was carried out using naive CD8+ T cells from PBMCs. For the CDR3, the DNA is TGTGCCAGCAGTTTATCGGGCCAGGTCTACGAGCAGTACTTC. Its translation: CASSLSGQVYEQYF.